The 4 T cell receptor beta chains listed next were all sequenced from one sample in a study of blood T cell repertoires in COVID-19. The data were produced by immunoSEQ multiplex PCR, yet TCRdb's version contains in-frame clones alone and is incomplete. In the table there are about 150,000 clones, 82% of which are singletons. Material for sequencing was peripheral blood. The receptors shown here come from a woman over 75 with active or convalescent COVID-19.

The CDR3 sequence is CASSPQGAGGYTF. CDR3 DNA sequence: TGTGCCAGCTCACCGCAGGGGGCGGGCGGCTACACCTTC. The chain recombines TRBV18 with TRBJ1-2; 8 nucleotides agree with TRBD1. The CDR3 runs to 13 residues. The ends lost 3 bases at V and 8 bases at J; junction bases unmatched: 5. Germline V CDR1 and CDR2: KGHSH, LQKENI.

This chain joins TRBV30 and TRBJ2-7; 7 nucleotides match TRBD1. CDR1 and CDR2 (germline): GTSNPN, SVGIG (reference sequence). There are 12 residues in the CDR3. The V and J ends lost 4 bases and 1 base, in that order; junction bases with no gene match: 1. Written as DNA, the CDR3 is TGTGCCTGGACAGGGGGTTCCTACGAGCAGTACTTC. Translation gives CAWTGGSYEQYF.

The chain is built from TRBV29-1 and TRBJ2-7, with a tentative D call TRBD2 (5 bases). The length of the CDR3 is 16 residues. The V gene's germline CDR1 is SQVTM and CDR2 ANQGSEA. Trimming stripped 4 bases from V and 0 bases from J, with 19 bases between. CDR3 coding DNA: TGCAGCGTTGGGGGAGACTCCGCCCGTTTCTCCTACGAGCAGTACTTC. It is translated as CSVGGDSARFSYEQYF.

Concerning this clone: At one boundary the junction diverges from the germline segment, which might be a read error. The V gene is TRBV28, the J gene TRBJ1-1; 8 bases are shared with TRBD1. CDR1 and CDR2 from the germline V gene are MDHEN and SYDVKM. The CDR3 is made up of 12 amino acids. CDR3 nucleotides: TGTGCCAGCAGTTCGACGGACAGGGAGTGGGGTTTT. Translated: CASSSTDREWGF. Full variable domain (missing parts from reference TRBV28 and TRBJ1-1): DVKVTQSSRYLVKRTGEKVFLECVQDMDHENMFWYRQDPGLGLRLIYFSYDVKMKEKGDIPEGYSVSREKKERFSLILESASTNQTSMYLCASSSTDREWGFGQGTRLTVV.